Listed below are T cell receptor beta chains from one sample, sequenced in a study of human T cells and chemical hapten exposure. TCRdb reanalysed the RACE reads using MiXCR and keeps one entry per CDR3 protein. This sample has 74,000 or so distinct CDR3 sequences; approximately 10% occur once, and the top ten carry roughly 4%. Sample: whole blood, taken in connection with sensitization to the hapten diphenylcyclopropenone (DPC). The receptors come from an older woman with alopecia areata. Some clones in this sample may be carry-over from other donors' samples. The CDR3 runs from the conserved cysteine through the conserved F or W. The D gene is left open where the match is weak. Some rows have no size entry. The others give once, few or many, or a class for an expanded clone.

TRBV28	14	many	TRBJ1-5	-	TGTGCCAGCAGTTTAAGTGGGACAACTGGTCCCCAGCATTTT	CASSLSGTTGPQHF
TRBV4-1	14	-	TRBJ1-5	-	TGCGCCAGCAGCCAAGAGATGGGAATTCAGCCCCAGCATTTT	CASSQEMGIQPQHF
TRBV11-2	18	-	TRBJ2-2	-	TGTGCCAGCAGCTTGACCTCACTGTGGACAGAAGGATCCGGGGAGCTGTTTTTT	CASSLTSLWTEGSGELFF
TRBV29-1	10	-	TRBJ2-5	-	TGCAGCGTTGCGCAAGAGACCCAGTACTTC	CSVAQETQYF
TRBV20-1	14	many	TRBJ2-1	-	TGCAGTGCTAGGCTTCCGGGACCCAGGAGTGAGCAGTTCTTC	CSARLPGPRSEQFF
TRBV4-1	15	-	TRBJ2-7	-	TGCGCCAGCAGCCGGCGTCAACAGAGCTCCTACGAGCAGTACTTC	CASSRRQQSSYEQYF
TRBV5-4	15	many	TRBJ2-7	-	TGTGCCAGCAGCTTGGCTGGAGGGGGGGCCTACGAGCAGTACTTC	CASSLAGGGAYEQYF
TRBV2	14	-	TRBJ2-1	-	TGTGCCAGCAGTGGAGGGGTCTCCTACAATGAGCAGTTCTTC	CASSGGVSYNEQFF
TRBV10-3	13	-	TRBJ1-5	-	TGTGCCATCAGTCGGTTGGGCAATCAGCCCCAGCATTTT	CAISRLGNQPQHF
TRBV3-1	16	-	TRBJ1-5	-	TGTGCCAGCAGCCAAGGTAGTTACATTAGCAATCAGCCCCAGCATTTT	CASSQGSYISNQPQHF
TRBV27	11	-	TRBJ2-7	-	TGTGCCAGCAGTGTGTCGGGCGAGCAGTACTTC	CASSVSGEQYF
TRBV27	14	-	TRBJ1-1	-	TGTGCCAGCAGTCCCGCAGGACATTTCTATGAAGCTTTCTTT	CASSPAGHFYEAFF
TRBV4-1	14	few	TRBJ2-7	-	TGCGCCAGCAGCCAGATGGACGGAGCCTACGAGCAGTACTTC	CASSQMDGAYEQYF
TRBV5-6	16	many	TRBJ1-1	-	TGTGCCAGCAGCTCCTTAGACCGGGACTTTCCCACTGAAGCTTTCTTT	CASSSLDRDFPTEAFF
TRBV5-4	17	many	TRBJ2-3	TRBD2	TGTGCCAGCAGCGGCCTAGCGGGGGCCCGGGGCACAGATACGCAGTATTTT	CASSGLAGARGTDTQYF
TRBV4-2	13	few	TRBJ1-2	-	TGTGCCAGCAGCCAAGACGGAGGGTATGGCTACACCTTC	CASSQDGGYGYTF
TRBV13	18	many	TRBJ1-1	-	TGTGCCAGCAGCTTTCTTTTGAATAGGTTAGACATGAACACTGAAGCTTTCTTT	CASSFLLNRLDMNTEAFF
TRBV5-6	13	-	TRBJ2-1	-	TGTGCCAGCAGCTTGATTATGATGAATGAGCAGTTCTTC	CASSLIMMNEQFF
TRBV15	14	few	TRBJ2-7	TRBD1	TGTGCCACCAGCAGGACAGGGGGTAACTCCGAGCAGTACTTC	CATSRTGGNSEQYF
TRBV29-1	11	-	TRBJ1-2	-	TGCAGCGCACAGGAAAACTATGGCTACACCTTC	CSAQENYGYTF
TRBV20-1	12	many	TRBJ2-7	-	TGCAGTGCTAGAGATCGCAGGTACGAGCAGTACTTC	CSARDRRYEQYF
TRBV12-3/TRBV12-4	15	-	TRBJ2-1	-	TGTGCCAGCACTTTCGGCTCGAGCTCCTACAATGAGCAGTTCTTC	CASTFGSSSYNEQFF
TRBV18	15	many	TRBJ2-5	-	TGTGCCAGCTCACCATACGGACGAAACCAAGAGACCCAGTACTTC	CASSPYGRNQETQYF